These 24 T cell receptor beta chains originate from one sample sequenced in a study of blood T cell repertoires in COVID-19. Repertoires were generated with immunoSEQ multiplex PCR, while TCRdb's copy carries only in-frame clones and drops some. The table shows 390,000 or so clones, with 70% to 90% occurring only once. Sequencing was performed on peripheral blood. Every receptor here comes from a woman in her 30s with COVID-19, enrolled during active disease.

The chain carries TRBV7-9 and TRBJ2-2, with D possibly TRBD1 on 6 matching bases. The CDR3 is 16 residues long. Germline CDR1 and CDR2: SEHNR and FQNEAQ (reference sequence). The V end was cut by 5 bases, the J end by 3 bases, with 16 bases between. CDR3 protein: CASSPGTFLHTGELFF. Here the CDR3 DNA reads TGTGCCAGCAGCCCAGGGACATTTTTGCACACCGGGGAGCTGTTTTTT.

The rearrangement joins TRBV11-3 to TRBJ2-1; 9 bases line up with TRBD2. The V segment lost 5 bases and the J segment 3 bases; nucleotides outside the gene matches: 2. CDR1 is SGHNT and CDR2 is YENEEA in the germline V gene. This CDR3 contains 14 residues. This CDR3 is CASSRTSDYNEQFF. DNA of the CDR3: TGTGCCAGCAGCCGGACTAGCGACTACAATGAGCAGTTCTTC.

The chain joins TRBV6-2 or TRBV6-3 to TRBJ2-1; a weak D match, TRBD1 (5 bases). Germline V gives CDR1 MNHEY, CDR2 SVGEGT. The CDR3 consists of 18 residues. The V end was cut by 2 bases, the J end by 6 bases, with 23 bases between. The CDR3 nucleotides read TGTGCCAGCAGTTACCCGTCCGGACACGGACGAATAAGCAATGAGCAGTTCTTC. Encoded protein: CASSYPSGHGRISNEQFF.

In this sample, this clone turned up once. J is TRBJ2-1 and V is TRBV6-5; 7 nucleotides agree with TRBD2. Trimming removed 7 bases from V and 9 bases from J; junction bases left unmatched: 12. The CDR3 sequence is 14 residues long. Germline CDR1 and CDR2: MNHEY and SVGAGI. As DNA, the CDR3 is TGTGCCAGCAAATCGGGACTACAGAATACTGAGCAGTTCTTC. It specifies CASKSGLQNTEQFF.

The V gene is TRBV3-1 (or the pseudogene TRBV3-2), the J gene TRBJ1-6, with TRBD1 as a possible D gene (6 bases). From germline, CDR1 is LGHDT and CDR2 YNNKEL (reference sequence). This CDR3 spans 20 amino acids. V dropped 0 bases and J dropped 7 bases, with 25 bases sitting between them. CDR3 sequence: CASSQDPDRRSNPRNSPLHF. CDR3 sequence (DNA): TGTGCCAGCAGCCAAGATCCTGACAGGAGGTCTAATCCTCGGAATTCACCCCTCCACTTT.

This chain joins TRBV3-1 (or the pseudogene TRBV3-2) and TRBJ2-7; 9 bases fit TRBD1. V shed 4 bases, J shed 0 bases, and the junction held 4 bases outside the gene matches. Germline V gene sequence: CDR1 LGHDT, CDR2 YNNKEL (reference sequence). The CDR3 contains 15 residues. CDR3 amino acids: CASSLRDRASYEQYF. Here the CDR3 DNA reads TGTGCCAGCAGCCTAAGGGACAGGGCCTCCTACGAGCAGTACTTC.

The rearrangement links TRBV4-1 to TRBJ1-1; no clear D gene. The CDR3 length is 14 residues. With 1 base removed from V and 3 bases from J, the gap between germline ends came to 9 bases. Germline values: CDR1 MGHRA, CDR2 YSYEKL. CDR3 sequence reads: CASSQGQSHTEAFF. DNA of the CDR3: TGCGCCAGCAGCCAAGGGCAGTCTCACACTGAAGCTTTCTTT.

This sequence joins TRBV27 and TRBJ1-2, with no clear D. The germline V and J ends were trimmed by 6 bases and 7 bases, with 9 bases remaining between them. The length of the CDR3 is 11 residues. Per germline, CDR1 MNHEY and CDR2 SMNVEV (reference sequence). This chain's CDR3 is CASRTTLGYTF. In DNA, the CDR3 is TGTGCCAGCAGGACGACTCTTGGCTACACCTTC.

The CDR3 DNA follows: TGCAGCGTTGACGAGCGGGGGAGGACCCAGTACTTC. This encodes CSVDERGRTQYF. The rearrangement uses TRBV29-1 and TRBJ2-5, with TRBD2 matching over 8 bases. The V gene end was trimmed by 3 bases and the J gene end by 7 bases; junction bases not matched to a gene: 4. The CDR3 is 12 residues long. Per the germline V gene, CDR1 is SQVTM and CDR2 is ANQGSEA.

The gene calls are TRBV28 and TRBJ2-7; D remains unclear. Germline assignment: CDR1 MDHEN and CDR2 SYDVKM. This CDR3 is 12 amino acids long. Trimming removed 6 bases from V and 2 bases from J, with 8 bases in between. CDR3 DNA: TGTGCCAGCAGGAGAGGAACCTACGAGCAGTACTTC. Its translation: CASRRGTYEQYF.

This clone appeared once. The chain employs TRBV7-2 and TRBJ1-6, with D perhaps TRBD1 (5 bases). Germline CDR1 is SGHTA and CDR2 is FQGNSA. V lost 3 bases and J 14 bases, leaving 14 bases between the germline ends. CDR3 length: 13 amino acids. CDR3 in amino acids: CASSFTGEGTLHF. The CDR3 DNA follows: TGTGCCAGCAGCTTCACGGGGGAGGGCACCCTCCACTTT.

J is TRBJ2-3 and V is TRBV6-1; 9 nucleotides align to TRBD2. The V and J ends lost 2 bases and 8 bases, in that order; junction bases with no gene match: 14. The CDR3 extends over 17 amino acids. The germline CDR1 and CDR2 sequences are MNHNS and SASEGT. The CDR3 DNA reads TGTGCCAGCAGTGAAACTGCGGAGACTAGCGGTACGGGTACGCAGTATTTT. Its protein is CASSETAETSGTGTQYF.

This chain joins TRBV3-1 (or the pseudogene TRBV3-2) and TRBJ2-3; 8 bases are shared with TRBD2. J lost 12 bases, V lost 0 bases, and 8 bases had no gene match. CDR1 is LGHDT, CDR2 YNNKEL, per germline (reference sequence). This CDR3 spans 14 amino acids. CDR3 bases: TGTGCCAGCAGCCAAGATAGTAGCGGGACATTACAGTATTTT. It translates to CASSQDSSGTLQYF.

The chain links TRBV19 to TRBJ2-1; no reliable D call. The V gene lost 5 bases and the J gene lost 0 bases, with 8 bases spanning the gap. The CDR3 is made up of 14 amino acids. Per the germline V gene, CDR1 is LNHDA and CDR2 is SQIVND (reference sequence). The CDR3 sequence: CASSLESSYNEQFF. CDR3 nucleotides: TGTGCCAGTAGTCTGGAGAGCTCCTACAATGAGCAGTTCTTC.

The rearrangement uses TRBV7-9 and TRBJ2-2, with 8 bases aligning to TRBD2. Per the germline V gene, CDR1 is SEHNR and CDR2 is FQNEAQ (reference sequence). V shed 3 bases, J shed 2 bases, and the junction held 2 bases outside the gene matches. The CDR3 sequence is 15 residues long. CDR3 region: CASSFRGGNTGELFF. The CDR3 nucleotides read TGTGCCAGCAGCTTCCGGGGGGGCAACACCGGGGAGCTGTTTTTT. Together with reference TRBV7-9 and TRBJ2-2, the CDR3 gives the full variable domain: DTGVSQNPRHKITKRGQNVTFRCDPISEHNRLYWYRQTLGQGPEFLTYFQNEAQLEKSRLLSDRFSAERPKGSFSTLEIQRTEQGDSAMYLCASSFRGGNTGELFFGEGSRLTVL.

The gene calls are TRBV27 and TRBJ1-2, with D tentatively TRBD1 (6 bases). This CDR3 region has 15 residues. The germline gives CDR1 MNHEY, CDR2 SMNVEV (reference sequence). Trimming cost V 6 bases and J 5 bases, with 19 bases left between them. The CDR3 DNA follows: TGTGCCAGCAGAGTTGCCCCAGGGGCGGCTTATGGCTACACCTTC. It codes for CASRVAPGAAYGYTF.

This clone appeared a single time. The V and J genes are TRBV6-1 and TRBJ2-3, with 9 bases matching TRBD2. V was clipped by 4 bases and J by 6 bases; unmatched bases: 11. The CDR3 is made up of 16 amino acids. Germline CDR1 MNHNS, CDR2 SASEGT. The DNA for the CDR3 is TGTGCCAGCAGTGTAATAGCGGGAGCCCCAGGGGATACGCAGTATTTT. It encodes CASSVIAGAPGDTQYF.

The chain joins TRBV24-1 to TRBJ2-2; 11 nucleotides line up with TRBD2. The junction had 9 bases not matched to a gene; V was cut back by 3 bases and J by 4 bases. The CDR3 length is 18 residues. Looked up from germline, CDR1 is KGHDR and CDR2 is SFDVKD. The CDR3, as DNA: TGTGCCACCAGTGATGATAGCGGGAGGGCCTCTAGCACCGGGGAGCTGTTTTTT. Translating it yields CATSDDSGRASSTGELFF.

V and J are TRBV7-6 and TRBJ2-2, with 7 bases identical to TRBD1. The CDR3 loop spans 15 amino acids. Germline CDR1 reads SGHVS; CDR2 reads FNYEAQ. J gave up 3 bases and V 1 base, and 2 bases lay outside the gene matches. The CDR3 bases are TGTGCCAGCAGCTTAGGAGGGGGCTACACCGGGGAGCTGTTTTTT. Residues: CASSLGGGYTGELFF.

The chain combines TRBV14 with TRBJ2-1; 7 bases match TRBD2. The germline V gene has CDR1 SGHDN and CDR2 FVKESK. The CDR3 has 13 residues. The trim removed 1 base at V and 6 bases at J, leaving 0 bases unmatched. The DNA for the CDR3 is TGTGCCAGCAGCCAAGGGGAGGGCAATGAGCAGTTCTTC. As protein: CASSQGEGNEQFF.

The rearrangement links TRBV4-3 to TRBJ1-4; D gene ambiguous. Trimming removed 1 base from V and 5 bases from J, with 14 bases in between. Germline V gene lookup returns CDR1 LGHNA and CDR2 YSLEER. This CDR3 comprises 16 residues. In DNA form, the CDR3 reads TGCGCCAGCAGCCAAGTTGGAAGGCAGCGAAATGAAAAACTGTTTTTT. This encodes CASSQVGRQRNEKLFF.

The genes are TRBV5-1 and TRBJ1-1; TRBD1 agrees at 11 bases. Germline loops: CDR1 SGHRS, CDR2 YFSETQ. Trimming took 5 bases from V and 0 from J; bases not matched to a gene: 9. The CDR3 runs 17 residues. The CDR3 sequence: CASREGTGGTMNTEAFF. DNA for the CDR3: TGCGCCAGCAGGGAGGGGACAGGGGGAACCATGAACACTGAAGCTTTCTTT.

The V gene is TRBV6-5, the J gene TRBJ1-3; D gene uncertain. The germline V gene has CDR1 MNHEY and CDR2 SVGAGI. The V end lost 8 bases, the J end lost 0 bases, and 14 bases lay between the germline ends. The CDR3 is 15 amino acids. The DNA of the CDR3 is TGTGCCAGCGCTCGAGTAGTCGGCTCTGGAAACACCATATATTTT. Translating it yields CASARVVGSGNTIYF.

The chain joins TRBV19 to TRBJ1-1, with 7 bases lining up with TRBD1. Germline CDR1 reads LNHDA; CDR2 reads SQIVND (reference sequence). The CDR3 covers 13 residues. V lost 9 bases, J lost 0 bases, and 4 bases stayed unmatched. The CDR3 protein is CASSGQLNTEAFF. The DNA of the CDR3 is TGTGCCAGCTCGGGACAGCTGAACACTGAAGCTTTCTTT.